One TCR beta chain is described in this entry. Its antigen is not yet known. No per-base quality is available; no much larger clone lies one base away. The germline V gene specifies MDHEN as CDR1 and SYDVKM as CDR2. There are 16 amino acids in the CDR3, from cysteine to phenylalanine inclusive. The sequence is cut down to CDR3 DNA, 48 bases in frame from base 1. The junction carries 17 bases between V and J, which are trimmed by 5 bases and 1 base respectively. Library preparation was by the immunoSEQ multiplex PCR assay. For the multiplex PCR, a mixture combining 60 forward primers for TCR Vbeta segments and 13 reverse primers for TCR Jbeta segments was used. Amplification of the CDR3 region of rearranged TCR beta genes was performed with a multiplex PCR assay on genomic DNA. The amplified TCR beta libraries were sequenced on the Illumina HiSeq System as 87-base-pair reads. In the authors' own workflow: A later analysis counted some 80 million unique TCR beta chains across the 666 repertoires, and roughly 9.9 million of these chains were shared by at least two donors. A nearest-neighbor algorithm error-corrected the raw reads and collapsed the reads into unique sequences, merging closely related sequences to remove PCR and sequencing errors. Alignment of CDR3 sequences to IMGT reference sequences was used to assign V, D and J gene segments. For a sequence to be retained, at least a six-nucleotide match to both a V gene segment and a J gene segment was required. A rearrangement was called productive if the CDR3 had no stop codons and remained in frame with V and J, and every other rearrangement was called non-productive. CDR3 was defined according to IMGT convention as the region running from the second conserved V-encoded cysteine to the conserved J-encoded phenylalanine. The earlier analysis of approximately 500 of the donors excluded sequences that lacked an unambiguous match to a single V gene segment. In an earlier analysis of some 590 of the donors, a V segment was called functional when productive rearrangements were above 56.7%, and segregating when the standard deviation between donors exceeded 5%. A statistical classification framework was built to diagnose cytomegalovirus status from the catalog of TCR beta chain sequences. A later analysis assigned V and J genes by comparing TCR nucleotide sequences with IMGT/GENE-DB human TR gene sequences. The TCRdist pipeline was used in a later analysis to assign CDR3 sequences and most-parsimonious VDJ recombination scenarios. In a later analysis, each TCR beta chain was defined by its CDR3 amino acid sequence together with its V-gene family, and reads lacking a unique V-gene family were excluded. A later analysis removed 592 highly shared, low-generation-probability nucleotide sequences to deal with suspected cross-contamination and a sequencing artifact. A later analysis calculated a clonal expansion index for each public chain from normalized within-repertoire ranks of inferred template counts. Generation probabilities in a later analysis came from a VDJ recombination model fitted to out-of-frame rearrangements, and those results were checked against IGoR. Hypergeometric tests were used in a later analysis to score TCR-TCR, TCR-HLA and TCR-CMV co-occurrence, with a repertoire-size bias correction applied to the TCR pairs. To estimate false discovery rates, a later analysis permuted the HLA or CMV assignments 20 times. In a later analysis, co-occurring TCRs were grouped using DBSCAN, with TCRdist sequence similarity added in when clustering inside HLA-allele-positive subsets. Co-occurrence clustering excluded repertoires with fewer than 30,000 or more than 120,000 public chains, plus five with anomalous nucleotide sharing. TCRdb limited this immuneACCESS table to in-frame rearrangements with V and J called. A share of clones is missing; checked studies link under half to unresolved V genes, and the rest is unexplained. V and J calls and clone size follow that table, whereas D and trimming were derived from the DNA. Here the sample has roughly 36,000 clones; 70% to 85% occur a single time. The ten largest clones add up to more than 6% of the sample.

The data are from a study of cytomegalovirus exposure and HLA in healthy donors (dated by TCRdb to the late 2010s). For context, the study as a whole: An earlier analysis of several hundred of the donors reported 250 to 300 Gb of sequence data and 117 million unique TCR beta sequences from some 180 million T cells. Among 350 to 400 genotyped donors of the cohort, an average of roughly 240,000 unique TCR beta nucleotide sequences were sequenced per donor, roughly 18% of them non-productive. The number of typed donors differed by locus: about 629-640 for A, B, C, DRB1 and DQB1; some 500 for DQA1; 606 for DPA1; and roughly 450 for DPB1. Four or five DR-DQ haplotypes were handled as single units for association and clustering because linkage in the cohort was strong. Every repertoire in the discovery cohort had been generated on one and the same sequencing platform. Along with the roughly 700-subject first cohort, a separate validation cohort of over a hundred different subjects was used. The T cell repertoires of some 670 subjects were profiled by immunosequencing and related to cytomegalovirus serostatus. Alongside the repertoire data, information on donor age, sex, ethnicity and CMV serostatus was compiled. An earlier analysis of 587 of the donors used high-throughput TCR beta sequencing to judge whether each TCR beta V gene segment behaved as functional or pseudogenic. An early release covering more than 500 HLA-typed donors comprised 300 to 350 gigabases of sequencing data and roughly 85 million unique TCR sequences. In a later genetic analysis, genome-wide SNP genotypes for about 55% of the roughly 670 donors were used, and that subset was treated as a discovery cohort. A later analysis re-analyzed previously published TCR beta repertoires from 660 or so donors and added high-resolution HLA genotyping to study TCR occurrence patterns. Of the approximately 370 genotyped donors, roughly 80% were placed in the genetic ancestry cluster associated with self-reported Caucasian donors. High-throughput TCR immunosequencing, statistical association of individual TCRs with disease status, and machine learning were combined to predict cytomegalovirus infection status. Both class I and class II loci were covered by HLA typing, at four-digit resolution. In the later analysis, no new phenotypic data were used to find candidate immune exposures; instead, reliance was placed on TCR beta sequences and their occurrence across donors. The study aimed to test whether cataloging public T cell receptors could reveal signatures of past pathogen exposure. Study-wide findings and limitations: The authors suggested that the approach could potentially be extended to other disease states and immunological phenotypes. Most TCR sequences were seen in very few donors, while some public TCRs were found in many individuals. A further reported finding was that TCR beta sequences accurately predicted the HLA-A and HLA-B alleles for most subjects in the first cohort. Correlated functional status among segregating V segments might reflect linkage disequilibrium, but an unknown experimental factor could not be ruled out. A later analysis found that TCR association rates varied across HLA loci, with DRB1 alleles showing the most associated TCRs and HLA-C alleles the fewest. An earlier analysis of 587 of the donors showed that most TCR beta V segments appeared in productive rearrangements either about 87% or about 30% of the time, which broadly matched IMGT annotations. Presence/absence analyses assumed roughly uniform sequencing depth across donors, an assumption that may not hold. A later genetic analysis reported fewer N-insertions in productive TCRs among donors in an Asian-associated ancestry cluster than the roughly 650-donor mean. The 87-base-pair reads could not distinguish some IMGT-functional V segments, including TRBV6-2 and TRBV6-3, so those segments were excluded. According to a later analysis, most CMV-associated TCR beta chains appeared to be HLA-restricted, and the HLA associations seemed to be driven largely by CMV exposure. Because counts were too low, roughly 16 rarely observed V segments, including chromosome 9 orphons, were excluded from the earlier analysis of under 650 of the donors. Specific HLA alleles were associated with some 15,000 TCR beta sequences at a false discovery rate of 0.05 in a later analysis. The classifier was reported to diagnose cytomegalovirus status with high specificity and sensitivity in both the original and validation cohorts. CMV serostatus was the only immune exposure information available for the cohort. A cluster of highly shared sequence variants was judged likely to be a technical artifact of the sequencing pipeline. In a later analysis, HLA-associated TCR beta chains showed more clonal expansion and lower generation probabilities than non-associated chains that were equally common. When HLA alleles, especially DR and DQ, strongly co-occurred, TCR associations were difficult to assign to individual alleles. The study gave a list of 150 to 200 TCR beta chains associated with cytomegalovirus. Because HLA typing was unavailable for some donors at each locus, only the typed subset was used in association tests. According to a later analysis, parvovirus B19, influenza, CMV and Epstein-Barr virus appeared linked to several top co-occurrence clusters. Only TCR beta chains were sequenced in this cohort, and the absence of alpha or paired-chain data limited detectable features. An association between a missense DCLRE1C variant and V-gene and J-gene trimming of TCR beta chains was found in a later genetic analysis and replicated in an independent cohort. In vitro tests confirmed that a few of the cytomegalovirus-associated TCR beta chains recognize cytomegalovirus antigens.

In total, over 600 healthy bone marrow donors made up the cohort. At the time of sampling, all cohort members were nominally healthy, though unrecorded immune exposures were likely present. The donor tested CMV seronegative, placing the donor among the 300 to 400 seronegative members of the cohort. Each donor provided a peripheral blood sample, and peripheral blood mononuclear cells were used for TCR beta sequencing. Genomic DNA extraction from the blood cell samples was performed with the Qiagen DNeasy Blood Extraction Kit. This receptor chain uses TRBV28 and TRBJ1-1, with TRBD1 tentatively as D gene (6 bases match). Sequenced sample: PBMCs. The receptor comes from a man younger than 40 in good health and CMV-seronegative. The DNA is TGTGCCAGCAGTCCGACTTGGGGGCGTGGGAACACTGAAGCTTTCTTT. It translates to CASSPTWGRGNTEAFF.